This T cell receptor (beta chain) was profiled in a study of OX40 agonist ivuxolimab in advanced cancers. This clone came up once. Its antigen is not known. General study points: Clonal expansion among partial responders at 0.1-3.0 mg/kg ranked near the lowest.

Per the germline V gene, CDR1 is GTSNPN and CDR2 is SVGIG (reference sequence). Trimming cost V 2 bases and J 3 bases, with 13 bases left between them. The CDR3 sequence is 14 residues long. The repertoire was sequenced with immunoSEQ multiplex PCR; TCRdb's copy has only in-frame clones and lacks some. Here the sample spans approximately 82,000 clones, 94% being singletons. The TCR comes from an adult with an advanced solid tumor such as melanoma, head and neck, liver or kidney cancer. The V and J genes are TRBV30 and TRBJ1-1, with D perhaps TRBD1 (6 bases). Sample: CD4+ or CD8+ T cells sorted from blood, taken in a trial of the OX40 agonist ivuxolimab. The CDR3 DNA reads as TGTGCCTGGAGTACGGGGGGGGCTGACACTGAAGCTTTCTTT. Its translation: CAWSTGGADTEAFF.